This is a list of T cell receptor beta chains from one sample in a study of radiotherapy plus CTLA-4 blockade in lung cancer. The repertoire was sequenced with immunoSEQ multiplex PCR; TCRdb's copy has only in-frame clones and lacks some. Of about 72,000 clones in the sample, around 82% are singletons; the top ten hold 7.1%. Sequenced here: peripheral blood, sampled from a patient treated with radiotherapy plus ipilimumab. Every receptor here comes from a human donor with non-small cell lung cancer who had a complete response to radiotherapy plus ipilimumab. The conserved cysteine and the conserved F or W are not part of the CDR3 here. The D gene is left open where the match is weak. Where a row states a size, it is once, few, many or the class of an expanded clone; other rows omit it.

J | D | size | V | CDR3
TRBJ1-1 | . | . | TRBV7-2 | ASSPDGGTTEAF
TRBJ2-3 | TRBD2 | once | TRBV7-9 | ASSLAGGRSTDTQY
TRBJ1-2 | TRBD1 | . | TRBV11-2 | ASSLALRDRGYGYT
TRBJ2-2 | . | . | TRBV11-2 | ASSPGTNTGELF
TRBJ2-1 | . | few | TRBV15 | ATSRGGTGYEQF
TRBJ1-1 | . | . | TRBV9 | ASSADRLYTEAF
TRBJ2-7 | . | . | TRBV30 | AWSVARSGEQY
TRBJ1-5 | TRBD1 | once | TRBV10-3 | AIKGQGIAQPQH
TRBJ2-7 | . | few | TRBV4-3 | ASSQDLGVYEQY
TRBJ1-3 | . | . | TRBV7-2 | ASSPRTASSGNTIY
TRBJ2-6 | TRBD1 | . | TRBV9 | ASTQGQGAPGANVLT
TRBJ2-2 | TRBD2 | . | TRBV5-4 | ASSSSSGGWPGELF
TRBJ1-5 | . | few | TRBV2 | ASSEDSALSNQPQH
TRBJ1-2 | . | . | TRBV7-9 | ASSLVQSYGYT
TRBJ2-1 | TRBD2 | . | TRBV6-5 | ASSAGTRGHNEQF
TRBJ1-2 | . | . | TRBV9 | ASSVDQGANYGYT
TRBJ1-5 | . | . | TRBV6-6 | ASSYRVGREPQH
TRBJ2-7 | . | few | TRBV2 | ASSDAEGSLYYEQY
TRBJ2-5 | TRBD2 | . | TRBV7-9 | ASTPRSSGGGIQETQY
TRBJ2-2 | TRBD1 | . | TRBV18 | ASSPAGQGNTGELF
TRBJ1-2 | TRBD1 | . | TRBV28 | ASSLPPGTGNYGYT
TRBJ1-5 | . | few | TRBV6-5 | ASSLQGANQPQH
TRBJ1-5 | . | . | TRBV6-1 | ASSEGTARVAQH
TRBJ2-3 | . | . | TRBV6-6 | ASSRPRGDTDTQY
TRBJ2-1 | . | few | TRBV7-2 | ASSPEFLEQF
TRBJ2-4 | TRBD1 | . | TRBV4-1 | ASSLPRDRGVVQY
TRBJ1-5 | . | . | TRBV6-6 | ASSYSRENQPQH
TRBJ2-5 | TRBD2 | . | TRBV30 | AWSVPGGETQY
TRBJ1-5 | . | . | TRBV7-9 | ASSLDDQPQH
TRBJ2-7 | . | . | TRBV6-5 | ASSYLPQGSYEQY
TRBJ1-5 | . | . | TRBV30 | AWRGGQRGQPQH
TRBJ2-1 | TRBD2 | . | TRBV2 | ASSPTSGGVNEQF
TRBJ1-2 | . | . | TRBV19 | ASSKDYGYT
TRBJ1-5 | TRBD1 | . | TRBV19 | ASRGNRGAYGNQPQH
TRBJ1-1 | . | . | TRBV7-2 | ASSPFLLNTEAF
TRBJ1-5 | TRBD1 | . | TRBV27 | ASSPGQGWSQPQH
TRBJ1-2 | . | . | TRBV29-1 | SVEDGGVTYYSNYGYT
TRBJ2-1 | TRBD2 | . | TRBV4-1 | ASSPPSGGGSYNEQF
TRBJ1-5 | . | . | TRBV12-5 | ASGSQGPRNQPQH
TRBJ2-5 | TRBD2 | . | TRBV11-3 | ASSLAGGPFNLQY
TRBJ2-6 | . | few | TRBV5-6 | ASSARPGSGANVLT
TRBJ2-1 | . | . | TRBV11-3 | ASSGLRHNEQF
TRBJ1-6 | . | . | TRBV25-1 | ASNEGPSGTSPLH
TRBJ2-5 | TRBD2 | . | TRBV6-1 | ASSEPGGGNEETQY
TRBJ2-7 | TRBD1 | . | TRBV11-3 | ASNRGTTYEQY
TRBJ1-3 | . | medium-sized | TRBV7-9 | ATGSASPLGNTIY